The following is a T cell receptor (beta chain) sequence with its context. Its antigen is currently unknown. The data were produced by immunoSEQ multiplex PCR, yet TCRdb's version contains in-frame clones alone and is incomplete. This sample has about 54,000 clones, with about 86% found just once. Pooled in the analysis were second doses at about 4 or about 12 weeks. This record comes from a study of T cell responses to AZD1222 COVID-19 vaccine. The study's findings and limits: Repertoire sampling occurred only after the peak T cell response. Spike-specific TCRs gained breadth and depth after people received two AZD1222 doses. The donors showed a predominance of white British ancestry and of females, with possible underestimation of clonal diversity.

V lost 5 bases and J 7 bases, leaving 9 bases between the germline ends. Germline CDR1 is SEHNR and CDR2 is FQNEAQ (reference sequence). This CDR3 has 12 residues. The receptor's source is an adult who received the AZD1222 COVID-19 vaccine. The rearrangement uses TRBV7-9 and TRBJ2-1; D is unclear. The sequenced sample was peripheral blood, obtained 28 days after the second AZD1222 dose. The CDR3 sequence: CASSGRFNEQFF. CDR3 nucleotide sequence: TGTGCCAGCAGCGGCCGCTTTAATGAGCAGTTCTTC.